The entry below gives a single T cell receptor beta chain sequence along with its context. Specified time point: pre-treatment sample, taken before nivolumab and TIL therapy. Trimming left V 6 bases short and J 3 bases short, with 14 bases between. Per the germline V gene, CDR1 is MNHNS and CDR2 is SASEGT. CDR3 length: 14 residues. The sample is drawn from a study of TIL therapy for anti-PD-1-resistant metastatic lung cancer. The libraries were made with immunoSEQ v3. Profiled with immunoSEQ multiplex PCR; TCRdb holds only in-frame clones, not every one. The sample carries more than 12,000 clones, roughly 82% recorded once.

The material sequenced was blood, taken at baseline. The chain carries TRBV6-1 and TRBJ1-2; the D gene is possibly TRBD1 (5 bases). The receptor comes from a person between 25 and 79 years old with non-small cell lung cancer. CDR3 loop: CASRVRGEHYGYTF. In DNA form, the CDR3 reads TGTGCCAGCAGGGTGAGGGGCGAACACTATGGCTACACCTTC.